These 5 T cell receptor beta chains share one sample of origin, sequenced in a study of T-cell memory formation after mild COVID-19. Via MiXCR, TCRdb re-called the 5' RACE reads, giving one row per CDR3 protein. The sample comprises 430,000 or so distinct CDR3 sequences, roughly 25% of which are singletons, and around 13% rests with the top ten. Sequencing used PBMCs or a T cell subset sorted from them (not recorded which). The receptors originated from an adult woman who had mild COVID-19 (a few samples of this study predate the infection). Cell type and time point are not known.

The J gene is TRBJ1-6, the V gene TRBV3-1; D remains unclear. Germline values: CDR1 LGHDT, CDR2 YNNKEL (reference sequence). The CDR3 is made up of 14 amino acids. V was pared by 0 bases and J by 5 bases, with 5 bases between. CDR3: CASSQDLNNSPLHF. The CDR3 region has the DNA TGTGCCAGCAGCCAAGACCTGAATAATTCACCCCTCCACTTT. The whole variable domain, filled in from reference TRBV3-1 and TRBJ1-6, reads DTAVSQTPKYLVTQMGNDKSIKCEQNLGHDTMYWYKQDSKKFLKIMFSYNNKELIINETVPNRFSPKSPDKAHLNLHINSLELGDSAVYFCASSQDLNNSPLHFGNGTRLTVT.

V gene TRBV15 combines with J gene TRBJ2-1, with TRBD2 matching 8 bases. Germline values: CDR1 LNHNV, CDR2 YYDKDF (reference sequence). Trimming took 0 bases from V and 3 from J; bases not matched to a gene: 4. There are 16 residues in the CDR3. DNA of the CDR3: TGTGCCACCAGCAGAGAAGCGGGGGAGCACTACAATGAGCAGTTCTTC. It encodes CATSREAGEHYNEQFF.

This clonotype was detected a few times. V usage is TRBV20-1 and J usage is TRBJ2-3, with 8 bases identical to TRBD2. Germline CDR1 is DFQATT and CDR2 is SNEGSKA (reference sequence). The CDR3 is made up of 15 amino acids. With 1 base clipped from V and 1 base from J, the junction kept 4 bases outside the gene matches. DNA of the CDR3: TGCAGTGCTAGAGCCCGGGGGGGCCGCACAGATACGCAGTATTTT. It is translated as CSARARGGRTDTQYF.

At least ten counts were recorded for this clonotype. The chain employs TRBV18 and TRBJ1-1, with 8 bases lining up with TRBD1. With V trimmed by 6 bases and J by 1 base, 4 bases remained unmatched. The CDR3 sequence is 14 residues long. Germline V gene lookup returns CDR1 KGHSH and CDR2 LQKENI. This CDR3 reads CASSSGTGNTEAFF. CDR3 DNA sequence: TGTGCCAGCTCCTCGGGGACAGGGAACACTGAAGCTTTCTTT.

This clonotype was recorded a few times. The chain joins TRBV11-2 to TRBJ1-2, with D maybe TRBD1 (5 bases). Germline CDR1 and CDR2: SGHAT and FQNNGV. Trimming stripped 5 bases from V and 1 base from J, with 8 bases between. CDR3 length: 13 residues. CDR3 protein: CASSPGLNYGYTF. In DNA, the CDR3 is TGTGCCAGCAGCCCGGGACTTAACTATGGCTACACCTTC. The full variable domain, with the rest looked up from reference TRBV11-2 and TRBJ1-2, is EAGVAQSPRYKIIEKRQSVAFWCNPISGHATLYWYQQILGQGPKLLIQFQNNGVVDDSQLPKDRFSAERLKGVDSTLKIQPAKLEDSAVYLCASSPGLNYGYTFGSGTRLTVV.